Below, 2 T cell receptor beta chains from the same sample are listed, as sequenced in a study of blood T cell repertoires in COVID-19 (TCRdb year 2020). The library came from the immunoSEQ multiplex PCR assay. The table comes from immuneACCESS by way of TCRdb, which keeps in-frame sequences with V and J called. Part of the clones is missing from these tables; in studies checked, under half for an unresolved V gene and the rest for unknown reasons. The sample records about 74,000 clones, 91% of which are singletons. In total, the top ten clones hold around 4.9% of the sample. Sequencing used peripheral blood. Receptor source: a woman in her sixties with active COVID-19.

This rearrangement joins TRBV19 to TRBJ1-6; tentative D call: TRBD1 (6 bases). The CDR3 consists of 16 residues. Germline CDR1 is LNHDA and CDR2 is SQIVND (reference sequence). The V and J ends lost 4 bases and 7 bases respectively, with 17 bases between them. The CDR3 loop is CASSRTHRDTNSPLHF. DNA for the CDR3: TGTGCCAGTAGTAGGACCCACCGGGACACCAATTCACCCCTCCACTTT.

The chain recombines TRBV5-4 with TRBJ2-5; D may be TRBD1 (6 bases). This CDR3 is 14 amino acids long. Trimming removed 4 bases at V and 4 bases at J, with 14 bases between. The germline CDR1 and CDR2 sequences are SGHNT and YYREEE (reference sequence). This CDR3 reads CASSTPNRAETQYF. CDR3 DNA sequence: TGTGCCAGCAGCACCCCTAACAGGGCAGAGACCCAGTACTTC.